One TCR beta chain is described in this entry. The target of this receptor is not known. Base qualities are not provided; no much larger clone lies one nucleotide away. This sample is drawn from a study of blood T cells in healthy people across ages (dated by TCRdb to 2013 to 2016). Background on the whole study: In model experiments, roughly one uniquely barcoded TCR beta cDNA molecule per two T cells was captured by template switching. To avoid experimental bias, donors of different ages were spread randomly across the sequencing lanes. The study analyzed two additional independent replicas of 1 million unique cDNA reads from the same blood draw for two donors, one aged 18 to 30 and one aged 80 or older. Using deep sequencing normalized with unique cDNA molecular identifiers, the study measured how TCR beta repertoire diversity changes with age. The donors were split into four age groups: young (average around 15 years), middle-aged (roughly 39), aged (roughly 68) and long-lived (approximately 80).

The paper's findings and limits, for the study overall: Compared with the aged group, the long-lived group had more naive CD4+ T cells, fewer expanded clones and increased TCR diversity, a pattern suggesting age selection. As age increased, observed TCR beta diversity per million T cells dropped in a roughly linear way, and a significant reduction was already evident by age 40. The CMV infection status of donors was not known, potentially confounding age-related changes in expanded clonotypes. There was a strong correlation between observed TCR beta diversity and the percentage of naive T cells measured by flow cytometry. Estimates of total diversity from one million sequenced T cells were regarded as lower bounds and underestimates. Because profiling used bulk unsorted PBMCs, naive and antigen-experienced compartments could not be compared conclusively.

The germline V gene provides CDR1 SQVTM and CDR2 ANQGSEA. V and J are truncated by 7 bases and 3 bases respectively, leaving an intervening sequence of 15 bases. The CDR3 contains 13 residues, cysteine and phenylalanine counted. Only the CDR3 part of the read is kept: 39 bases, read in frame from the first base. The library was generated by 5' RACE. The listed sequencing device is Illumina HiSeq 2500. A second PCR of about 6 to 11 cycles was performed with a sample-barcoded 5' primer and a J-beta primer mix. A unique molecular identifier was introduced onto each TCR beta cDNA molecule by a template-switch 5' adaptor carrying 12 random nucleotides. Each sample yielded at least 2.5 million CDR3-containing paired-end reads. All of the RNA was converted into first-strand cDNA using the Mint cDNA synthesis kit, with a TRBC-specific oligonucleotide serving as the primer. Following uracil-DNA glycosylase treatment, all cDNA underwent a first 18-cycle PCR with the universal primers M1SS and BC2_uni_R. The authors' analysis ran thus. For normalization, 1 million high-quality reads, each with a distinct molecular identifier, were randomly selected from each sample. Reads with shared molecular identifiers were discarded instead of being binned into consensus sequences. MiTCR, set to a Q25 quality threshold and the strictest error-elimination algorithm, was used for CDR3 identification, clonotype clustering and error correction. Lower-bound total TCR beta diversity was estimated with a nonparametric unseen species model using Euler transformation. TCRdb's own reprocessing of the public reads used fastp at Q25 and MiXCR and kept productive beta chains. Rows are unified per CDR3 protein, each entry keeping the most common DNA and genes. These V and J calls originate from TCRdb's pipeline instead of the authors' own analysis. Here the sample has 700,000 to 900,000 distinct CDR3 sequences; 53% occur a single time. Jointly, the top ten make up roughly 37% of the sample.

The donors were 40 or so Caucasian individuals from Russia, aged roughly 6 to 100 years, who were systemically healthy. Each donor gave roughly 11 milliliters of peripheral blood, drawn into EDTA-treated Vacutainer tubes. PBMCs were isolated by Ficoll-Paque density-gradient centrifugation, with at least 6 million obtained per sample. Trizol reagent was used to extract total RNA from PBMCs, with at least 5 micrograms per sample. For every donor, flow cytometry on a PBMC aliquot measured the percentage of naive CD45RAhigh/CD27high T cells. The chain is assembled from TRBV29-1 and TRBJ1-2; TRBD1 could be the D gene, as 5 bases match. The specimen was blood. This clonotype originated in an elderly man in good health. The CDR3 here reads CSAPWGTDYGYTF. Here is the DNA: TGCAGCGCCCCATGGGGGACCGACTATGGCTACACCTTC.